Below, 13 T cell receptor beta chains from the same sample are listed, as sequenced in a study of CD4+ T cells in melanoma. Clones were read by immunoSEQ multiplex PCR, and TCRdb kept only the in-frame ones, dropping some. The sample has about 140,000 clones, over 90% seen once; the top ten hold less than 2%. Every receptor here comes from a human donor with melanoma.

The rearrangement links TRBV9 to TRBJ2-7; 10 nucleotides match TRBD2. Per the germline V gene, CDR1 is SGDLS and CDR2 is YYNGEE. There are 13 residues in the CDR3. Trimming removed 5 bases from V and 9 bases from J; junction bases left unmatched: 8. CDR3 DNA sequence: TGTGCCAGCAGTTTAAGACTAGCGGGTGCGCAGTACTTC. Translated: CASSLRLAGAQYF.

The rearrangement uses TRBV28 and TRBJ1-5; a possible D gene is TRBD1 (5 bases). The germline gives CDR1 MDHEN, CDR2 SYDVKM. V was clipped by 3 bases and J by 0 bases, with 9 bases between them. CDR3 length equals 15 residues. CDR3: CASSFPGNSNQPQHF. The CDR3 DNA reads TGTGCCAGCAGTTTCCCAGGGAATAGCAATCAGCCCCAGCATTTT.

The genes are TRBV13 and TRBJ1-4; D possibly corresponds to TRBD1 (6 bases). Trimming removed 0 bases at V and 10 bases at J, with 15 bases between. In germline, CDR1 is PRHDT, CDR2 FYEKMQ (reference sequence). The CDR3 totals 15 residues. CDR3 sequence (DNA): TGTGCCAGCAGCTTAGGGAGGGGGGTCTACGGAAAACTGTTTTTT. The encoded protein is CASSLGRGVYGKLFF. Combining the CDR3 with reference TRBV13 and TRBJ1-4 gives the whole variable domain AAGVIQSPRHLIKEKRETATLKCYPIPRHDTVYWYQQGPGQDPQFLISFYEKMQSDKGSIPDRFSAQQFSDYHSELNMSSLELGDSALYFCASSLGRGVYGKLFFGSGTQLSVL.

CDR3 loop: CASSSTPDVSRYEQYF. The CDR3 DNA sequence: TGTGCCAGCAGCTCTACCCCGGACGTGTCGAGGTACGAGCAGTACTTC. V usage is TRBV7-8 and J usage is TRBJ2-7; no reliable D call. From germline, CDR1 is SGHVS and CDR2 FQNEAQ. The V end lost 4 bases, the J end lost 4 bases, and 20 bases lay between the germline ends. CDR3 length equals 16 residues.

The chain recombines TRBV9 with TRBJ1-4, with 9 bases lining up with TRBD1. Germline assignment: CDR1 SGDLS and CDR2 YYNGEE. V trimming: 3 bases; J trimming: 8 bases; junction bases outside the gene matches: 5. The CDR3 sequence is 14 residues long. The CDR3: CASSETGGREKLFF. The DNA of the CDR3 is TGTGCCAGCAGCGAGACAGGGGGAAGAGAAAAACTGTTTTTT.

The gene calls are TRBV10-1 and TRBJ1-4; D is unresolved. The germline V gene encodes CDR1 WNHNN and CDR2 SYGVQD (reference sequence). Trimming took off 2 bases at V and 6 bases at J, with 10 bases between the two ends. The CDR3 has 14 residues. CDR3 nucleotides: TGCGCCAGCAGTGAGGAGGGTGGTGATGAAAAACTGTTTTTT. Its protein is CASSEEGGDEKLFF.

The chain links TRBV10-3 to TRBJ2-1; possibly TRBD1 or TRBD2 for D (5 bases each). CDR1 is ENHRY and CDR2 is SYGVKD in the germline V gene. V dropped 3 bases and J dropped 2 bases, with 14 bases sitting between them. CDR3 length: 16 residues. Written as DNA, the CDR3 is TGTGCCATCAGTGAAGGGACCGGAGCCGCCTACAATGAGCAGTTCTTC. It is translated as CAISEGTGAAYNEQFF.

The V gene is TRBV6-6, the J gene TRBJ1-6; no reliable D call. Trimming removed 4 bases from V and 7 bases from J, with 8 bases in between. Germline V gene sequence: CDR1 MNHNY, CDR2 SVGAGI (reference sequence). The CDR3 is 13 amino acids. The CDR3 sequence is CASSSWVNSPLHF. CDR3 DNA: TGTGCCAGCAGTTCCTGGGTAAATTCACCCCTCCACTTT.

The chain is built from TRBV14 and TRBJ2-1; D not resolved. V was cut by 1 base and J by 10 bases, with 5 bases left in between. The CDR3 runs 11 residues. Germline V CDR1 and CDR2: SGHDN, FVKESK. The DNA for the CDR3 is TGTGCCAGCAGCCAAGTTGACGAGCAGTTCTTC. It encodes CASSQVDEQFF.

The chain joins TRBV27 to TRBJ1-1; D unclear. V lost 2 bases to trimming and J lost 0 bases, with 10 bases between them. In germline, CDR1 is MNHEY, CDR2 SMNVEV (reference sequence). This CDR3 comprises 15 residues. The DNA of the CDR3 is TGTGCCAGCAGTTTACTCGGACCTCTGAACACTGAAGCTTTCTTT. Residues: CASSLLGPLNTEAFF.

This clone appeared a single time. The J gene is TRBJ2-2, the V gene TRBV7-3, with D maybe TRBD1 (7 bases). The V end was cut by 1 base, the J end by 5 bases, with 14 bases between. Germline V CDR1 and CDR2: SGHTA, FQGTGA. The CDR3 sequence is 16 residues long. CDR3 DNA: TGTGCCAGCAGCTTAATTGCGGGACAGATAACCGGGGAGCTGTTTTTT. This encodes CASSLIAGQITGELFF.

The V call is TRBV14, the J call TRBJ2-1; 10 bases are shared with TRBD2. Trimming cost V 4 bases and J 5 bases; bases outside gene matches: 8. This CDR3 spans 16 amino acids. CDR1 is SGHDN and CDR2 is FVKESK in the germline V gene. The CDR3 region is CASSRRLAGTDNEQFF. The CDR3 nucleotides are TGTGCCAGCAGCCGCCGACTAGCGGGTACCGACAATGAGCAGTTCTTC. The entire variable domain, with the rest obtained from reference TRBV14 and TRBJ2-1, is as follows: EAGVTQFPSHSVIEKGQTVTLRCDPISGHDNLYWYRRVMGKEIKFLLHFVKESKQDESGMPNNRFLAERTGGTYSTLKVQPAELEDSGVYFCASSRRLAGTDNEQFFGPGTRLTVL.

The CDR3 loop reads CASSPSRQNTEAFF. The CDR3 nucleotides are TGTGCCAGCTCACCATCACGGCAGAACACTGAAGCTTTCTTT. V gene TRBV18 combines with J gene TRBJ1-1; D is ambiguous. The V gene's germline CDR1 is KGHSH and CDR2 LQKENI. The germline V and J ends were trimmed by 2 bases and 1 base, with 8 bases remaining between them. The CDR3 extends over 14 amino acids.